The sequence of this T cell receptor (beta chain) was determined in a study of cytomegalovirus exposure and HLA in healthy donors. Study outcomes and limitations: Equally common other TCR beta chains were less clonally expanded than HLA-associated ones, a later analysis found. One variant, a missense change in DCLRE1C, was linked in a later analysis to TCR beta V- and J-gene trimming. Relative to the 666-donor mean, N-insertions were reportedly fewer in an Asian-associated ancestry cluster in a later analysis.

As concerns this clone: What it binds is unknown.

This PCR relied on a set of 60 Vbeta primers and 13 Jbeta primers. The authors' processing: It was a later analysis that counted 75 million to 90 million unique TCR beta chains, of which roughly 10 million were shared. Profiling relied on immunoSEQ multiplex PCR, and the TCRdb table lists in-frame clones only, not all of them. V and J calls and clone size are given by that table; D and trimming were obtained from the DNA. This table holds approximately 150,000 clones, around four fifths found once. Germline assignment: CDR1 SGHVS and CDR2 FQNEAQ. This CDR3 contains 13 residues. V shed 11 bases and J shed 1 base, with 14 bases lying between them.

The clonotype originates from a girl aged 10 to 17 in good health and CMV-seropositive. Sequencing used PBMCs. The chain links TRBV7-8 to TRBJ1-1; no reliable D call. The CDR3, as DNA: TGTGCCGCACGGTGGCGGGAGAACACTGAAGCTTTCTTT. Its translation: CAARWRENTEAFF. The entire variable domain, with the rest obtained from reference TRBV7-8 and TRBJ1-1, is as follows: GAGVSQSPRYKVAKRGQDVALRCDPISGHVSLFWYQQALGQGPEFLTYFQNEAQLDKSGLPSDRFFAERPEGSVSTLKIQRTQQEDSAVYLCAARWRENTEAFFGQGTRLTVV.